The rows below give T cell receptor beta chains drawn from one sample of a study of T cells in Graves' hyperthyroidism and ophthalmopathy. MiXCR, run by TCRdb on the multiplex PCR reads, gives a single entry per CDR3 protein. The sample has some 350,000 distinct CDR3 sequences; roughly 13% are singletons. The sequenced sample was blood. These receptors were collected from a woman aged 35 to 49 with Graves' ophthalmopathy. Both conserved end residues are part of each CDR3. The order of the fields is V gene, CDR3 length, J gene, D gene, clone size, CDR3 protein, CDR3 DNA. The D gene is left open where the match is weak. For some rows the clone size is stated as once, few or many, or as a class when expanded; others skip it.

v_gene: TRBV3-1; len: 13; j_gene: TRBJ2-3; d_gene: NA; abundance: NA; CDR3aa: CASSQDWTGAEYF; CDR3nt: TGTGCCAGCAGCCAAGATTGGACGGGAGCGGAGTATTTT
v_gene: TRBV9; len: 15; j_gene: TRBJ1-1; d_gene: NA; abundance: many; CDR3aa: CASSPPQGLNTEAFF; CDR3nt: TGTGCCAGCAGCCCCCCCCAGGGGTTGAACACTGAAGCTTTCTTT
v_gene: TRBV10-1; len: 16; j_gene: TRBJ2-4; d_gene: NA; abundance: NA; CDR3aa: CASINRPPLAKNIQYF; CDR3nt: TGCGCCAGCATTAACCGGCCTCCTCTAGCCAAAAACATTCAGTACTTC
v_gene: TRBV29-1; len: 13; j_gene: TRBJ2-7; d_gene: TRBD1; abundance: many; CDR3aa: CSVEGTGGFEQYF; CDR3nt: TGCAGCGTGGAGGGGACAGGGGGCTTCGAGCAGTACTTC
v_gene: TRBV15; len: 15; j_gene: TRBJ2-5; d_gene: TRBD2; abundance: NA; CDR3aa: CATSRGLAGRETQYF; CDR3nt: TGTGCCACCAGCAGAGGACTAGCGGGAAGAGAGACCCAGTACTTC
v_gene: TRBV28; len: 12; j_gene: TRBJ2-1; d_gene: NA; abundance: many; CDR3aa: CASSLGYNEQFF; CDR3nt: TGTGCCAGCAGTTTGGGCTACAATGAGCAGTTCTTC
v_gene: TRBV5-1; len: 16; j_gene: TRBJ2-1; d_gene: TRBD1; abundance: few; CDR3aa: CASSSTPGQGYNEQFF; CDR3nt: TGCGCCAGCAGCTCCACCCCGGGACAGGGGTACAATGAGCAGTTCTTC
v_gene: TRBV5-1; len: 16; j_gene: TRBJ1-1; d_gene: TRBD1; abundance: many; CDR3aa: CASTRTGTGAATEAFF; CDR3nt: TGCGCCAGCACCAGAACCGGGACAGGCGCCGCCACTGAAGCTTTCTTT
v_gene: TRBV2; len: 13; j_gene: TRBJ2-1; d_gene: TRBD2; abundance: many; CDR3aa: CASKGTTYNEQFF; CDR3nt: TGTGCCAGCAAAGGGACTACCTACAATGAGCAGTTCTTC
v_gene: TRBV28; len: 17; j_gene: TRBJ2-5; d_gene: TRBD2; abundance: many; CDR3aa: CASSFGLAGPHQETQYF; CDR3nt: TGTGCCAGCAGTTTCGGACTAGCGGGACCCCACCAAGAGACCCAGTACTTC
v_gene: TRBV2; len: 17; j_gene: TRBJ2-7; d_gene: TRBD2; abundance: many; CDR3aa: CASSEVWASGISYEQYF; CDR3nt: TGTGCCAGCAGTGAAGTCTGGGCTAGCGGGATTTCCTACGAGCAGTACTTC
v_gene: TRBV27; len: 16; j_gene: TRBJ2-7; d_gene: NA; abundance: many; CDR3aa: CASSPTPAGTPYEQYF; CDR3nt: TGTGCCAGCAGCCCGACCCCCGCAGGGACCCCCTACGAGCAGTACTTC
v_gene: TRBV20-1; len: 14; j_gene: TRBJ2-7; d_gene: NA; abundance: many; CDR3aa: CSAYVPLGTYEQYF; CDR3nt: TGCAGTGCTTATGTTCCTCTGGGGACCTACGAGCAGTACTTC
v_gene: TRBV7-9; len: 13; j_gene: TRBJ2-5; d_gene: NA; abundance: few; CDR3aa: CASRPEYQETQYF; CDR3nt: TGTGCCAGCAGGCCGGAATACCAAGAGACCCAGTACTTC
v_gene: TRBV29-1; len: 15; j_gene: TRBJ1-2; d_gene: TRBD1; abundance: many; CDR3aa: CSVGNLRGGGYGYTF; CDR3nt: TGCAGCGTTGGAAACCTGAGAGGGGGCGGGTATGGCTACACCTTC
v_gene: TRBV18; len: 13; j_gene: TRBJ2-7; d_gene: TRBD1; abundance: NA; CDR3aa: CASSDRATYEQYF; CDR3nt: TGTGCCAGCTCCGACAGGGCCACCTACGAGCAGTACTTC
v_gene: TRBV12-3/TRBV12-4; len: 13; j_gene: TRBJ2-3; d_gene: NA; abundance: many; CDR3aa: CASSLLWTDTQYF; CDR3nt: TGTGCCAGCAGTTTACTTTGGACAGATACGCAGTATTTT
v_gene: TRBV18; len: 16; j_gene: TRBJ2-1; d_gene: TRBD2; abundance: NA; CDR3aa: CASSPEGSGSRNEQFF; CDR3nt: TGTGCCAGCTCACCGGAAGGTAGCGGGAGTCGGAATGAGCAGTTCTTC
v_gene: TRBV2; len: 14; j_gene: TRBJ2-2; d_gene: NA; abundance: many; CDR3aa: CASSGTVGTGELFF; CDR3nt: TGTGCCAGCAGTGGGACAGTGGGCACCGGGGAGCTGTTTTTT
v_gene: TRBV12-3/TRBV12-4; len: 17; j_gene: TRBJ2-7; d_gene: NA; abundance: many; CDR3aa: CASSLAGGLLPTYEQYF; CDR3nt: TGTGCCAGCAGTTTAGCGGGAGGCCTCCTACCGACTTACGAGCAGTACTTC
v_gene: TRBV24-1; len: 13; j_gene: TRBJ2-5; d_gene: NA; abundance: many; CDR3aa: CATSVGASETQYF; CDR3nt: TGTGCCACCAGTGTAGGGGCGTCTGAGACCCAGTACTTC
v_gene: TRBV3-1; len: 14; j_gene: TRBJ2-1; d_gene: TRBD2; abundance: many; CDR3aa: CASSYTSGSPEQFF; CDR3nt: TGTGCCAGCAGCTACACTAGCGGGAGTCCTGAGCAGTTCTTC